Below are 24 T cell receptor beta chains sequenced from a single sample in a study of cytomegalovirus exposure and HLA in healthy donors. The study ran its PCR with 60 Vbeta and 13 Jbeta primers. Measured with immunoSEQ multiplex PCR; TCRdb has only the in-frame clones, and not every one. The sample holds about 130,000 clones, about 68% seen once. Sequencing was carried out using PBMCs. Every receptor here comes from a man aged 40-50 years in good health and CMV-seropositive.

V and J are TRBV6-1 and TRBJ2-7, with TRBD2 identical over 11 bases. V lost 10 bases, J lost 7 bases, and 6 bases stayed unmatched. CDR1 and CDR2 (germline): MNHNS, SASEGT. The CDR3 is 12 amino acids. The CDR3 DNA follows: TGTGCCATAGCGGGAGGGCCACGAGAGCAGTACTTC. This encodes CAIAGGPREQYF.

This clone was counted a single time. V gene TRBV9 combines with J gene TRBJ1-5, with 9 bases aligning to TRBD1. The CDR3 is 15 residues long. The germline gives CDR1 SGDLS, CDR2 YYNGEE. V shed 2 bases and J 5 bases; nucleotides not matched to a gene: 5. The CDR3 sequence: CASSVRGDRDQPQHF. Written as DNA, the CDR3 is TGTGCCAGCAGCGTCAGAGGGGACAGGGATCAGCCCCAGCATTTT. Using reference TRBV9 and TRBJ1-5 for the parts outside the CDR3, the full variable domain is DSGVTQTPKHLITATGQRVTLRCSPRSGDLSVYWYQQSLDQGLQFLIQYYNGEERAKGNILERFSAQQFPDLHSELNLSSLELGDSALYFCASSVRGDRDQPQHFGDGTRLSIL.

This clone occurred once. This chain connects TRBV5-1 to TRBJ2-7; 15 bases align to TRBD2. V lost 4 bases and J lost 3; bases outside the gene matches: 8. The CDR3 is 17 residues long. Germline CDR1 reads SGHRS; CDR2 reads YFSETQ. CDR3 residues: CASSARGTSGRYYEQYF. CDR3 DNA sequence: TGCGCCAGCAGCGCCCGGGGGACTAGCGGGAGGTACTACGAGCAGTACTTC.

The genes are TRBV23-1 and TRBJ1-3; TRBD1 is a possible D gene (6 bases). TRBV23-1 counts as an open reading frame of uncertain function. This CDR3 spans 16 amino acids. V was trimmed by 0 bases and J by 4 bases, leaving 13 bases between them. In nucleotides, the CDR3 is TGCGCCAGCAGTCAATCGGCGAAGGGGGGGGGAAACACCATATATTTT. It specifies CASSQSAKGGGNTIYF.

This rearrangement joins TRBV7-2 to TRBJ2-5; TRBD1 aligns across 10 bases. Germline V gene lookup returns CDR1 SGHTA and CDR2 FQGNSA. V was clipped by 1 base and J by 2 bases; unmatched bases: 4. There are 16 residues in the CDR3. In nucleotides, the CDR3 is TGTGCCAGCAGCTTAGGGGGGACAGGGGTACAAGAGACCCAGTACTTC. Translated, it gives CASSLGGTGVQETQYF.

This chain connects TRBV19 to TRBJ2-2; 9 bases agree with TRBD1. The CDR3 covers 16 residues. Germline-derived CDR1 and CDR2 are LNHDA and SQIVND (reference sequence). Unmatched junction bases numbered 7, after V lost 5 bases and J lost 3 bases. In nucleotides, the CDR3 is TGTGCCAGTAGTCCCCGGGGGACAGGGTACACCGGGGAGCTGTTTTTT. It encodes CASSPRGTGYTGELFF.

The chain couples TRBV6-5 to TRBJ2-2; TRBD1 might be the D (5 bases). Trimming cost V 0 bases and J 7 bases, with 15 bases left between them. This CDR3 comprises 16 residues. The germline gives CDR1 MNHEY, CDR2 SVGAGI. CDR3 sequence: CASSYSGPGGGGELFF. In DNA form, the CDR3 reads TGTGCCAGCAGTTACTCGGGGCCGGGCGGCGGCGGGGAGCTGTTTTTT.

This clone was detected only once. The chain recombines TRBV13 with TRBJ2-7; 7 bases match TRBD1. Germline trimming cut 3 bases from V and 5 bases from J; bases unmatched to any gene: 4. The CDR3 sequence is 13 residues long. Germline lookup yields CDR1 PRHDT and CDR2 FYEKMQ (reference sequence). The chain's CDR3 is CASSLRGRDEQYF. The CDR3 nucleotides read TGTGCCAGCAGCTTGAGGGGGCGAGACGAGCAGTACTTC. Combining the CDR3 with reference TRBV13 and TRBJ2-7 gives the whole variable domain AAGVIQSPRHLIKEKRETATLKCYPIPRHDTVYWYQQGPGQDPQFLISFYEKMQSDKGSIPDRFSAQQFSDYHSELNMSSLELGDSALYFCASSLRGRDEQYFGPGTRLTVT.

This clone was observed a handful of times. The chain couples TRBV11-3 to TRBJ2-1, with TRBD2 matching 11 bases. With 5 bases clipped from V and 4 bases from J, the junction kept 7 bases outside the gene matches. The germline V gene encodes CDR1 SGHNT and CDR2 YENEEA. The CDR3 is 16 residues long. The CDR3 sequence: CASSEAGTSGYNEQFF. The DNA for the CDR3 is TGTGCCAGCAGCGAAGCCGGGACTAGCGGTTACAATGAGCAGTTCTTC.

The chain links TRBV5-3 to TRBJ1-5; D remains ambiguous. TRBV5-3 counts as an open reading frame of uncertain function. The CDR3 has 14 residues. CDR3 in DNA: TGTTCTCAAAGAGGAGGGTTTAGCAATCAGCCCCAGCATTTT. Translated: CSQRGGFSNQPQHF.

The gene calls are TRBV11-3 and TRBJ2-5; no definite D call. The CDR3 length is 13 residues. The germline V gene encodes CDR1 SGHNT and CDR2 YENEEA. V shed 5 bases and J shed 2 bases, with 9 bases lying between them. The CDR3 is CASSRDQQETQYF. The CDR3 bases are TGTGCCAGCAGCCGAGATCAACAAGAGACCCAGTACTTC.

This clone has more than one count but fewer than ten. The V and J genes are TRBV29-1 and TRBJ2-2; 10 bases agree with TRBD1. This CDR3 has 15 amino acids. Trimming at V came to 6 bases and at J to 3 bases, leaving 7 bases not matched to a gene. The germline V gene has CDR1 SQVTM and CDR2 ANQGSEA. The CDR3: CSVLRTGGDTGELFF. Here the CDR3 DNA reads TGCAGCGTCTTGCGGACAGGGGGGGACACCGGGGAGCTGTTTTTT.

This clone was picked up one time. The V gene is TRBV5-5, the J gene TRBJ1-3; perhaps TRBD1 as D (6 bases). Trimming cost V 3 bases and J 0 bases, with 10 bases left between them. The CDR3 is made up of 15 amino acids. The germline gives CDR1 SGHKS, CDR2 YYEKEE (reference sequence). CDR3 in DNA: TGTGCCAGCAGCTCGTCAGGGGCCTCTGGAAACACCATATATTTT. This gives the protein CASSSSGASGNTIYF.

Concerning this clone: Within the sample, other DNA sequences also encode this same CDR3. The chain couples TRBV5-1 to TRBJ2-3, with no clear D. Deletions cut 0 bases from V and 2 bases from J, with 7 bases between. The CDR3 is 14 amino acids. Germline V gene sequence: CDR1 SGHRS, CDR2 YFSETQ. The DNA of the CDR3 is TGCGCCAGCAGCTTGGCATTAGCCACAGATACGCAGTATTTT. Protein sequence: CASSLALATDTQYF.

The chain employs TRBV18 and TRBJ1-1; no clear D gene. V shed 2 bases and J shed 1 base, with 5 bases lying between them. CDR3 length: 13 residues. Per germline, CDR1 KGHSH and CDR2 LQKENI. CDR3 nucleotide sequence: TGTGCCAGCTCACCAGACAAGAACACTGAAGCTTTCTTT. Translated: CASSPDKNTEAFF.

This chain connects TRBV6-5 to TRBJ2-5; D perhaps matches TRBD2 (7 bases). The J call is uncertain, as TRBJ2-7 better fits the DNA end. This CDR3 contains 14 residues. Germline V gene sequence: CDR1 MNHEY, CDR2 SVGAGI. In DNA, the CDR3 is TGTGCCAGCAGGGCCCGCGGGGGCCTCTACGAGCAGTACTTC. The encoded protein is CASRARGGLYEQYF.

The table lists this clone with a few counts. The DNA of the CDR3 is TGTGCCAGCAGCGTAGATGGACAGCCATTCCCTGAAGCTTTCTTT. This sequence encodes CASSVDGQPFPEAFF. V and J are TRBV9 and TRBJ1-1; D possibly corresponds to TRBD1 (6 bases). Trimming took 0 bases from V and 6 from J, leaving 15 bases between them. Germline assignment: CDR1 SGDLS and CDR2 YYNGEE. The CDR3 has 15 amino acids.

The V call is TRBV12-5, the J call TRBJ1-2; D gene ambiguous. The germline gives CDR1 LGHNT, CDR2 FRNRAP. The ends were cut back, 4 bases at V and 8 bases at J, with 17 bases in the middle. The CDR3 contains 14 residues. The CDR3 sequence is CASGSLAGAEGYTF. The CDR3 DNA reads TGTGCTAGTGGTTCCCTTGCGGGTGCTGAGGGCTACACCTTC. Full variable domain (rest looked up from reference TRBV12-5 and TRBJ1-2): DARVTQTPRHKVTEMGQEVTMRCQPILGHNTVFWYRQTMMQGLELLAYFRNRAPLDDSGMPKDRFSAEMPDATLATLKIQPSEPRDSAVYFCASGSLAGAEGYTFGSGTRLTVV.

This rearrangement joins TRBV7-8 to TRBJ2-1; 7 nucleotides line up with TRBD2. The junction had 14 bases not matched to a gene; V was cut back by 4 bases and J by 5 bases. The length of the CDR3 is 17 residues. The germline CDR1 and CDR2 sequences are SGHVS and FQNEAQ. This CDR3 is CASSSGSTGLGNNEQFF. The CDR3 nucleotides read TGTGCCAGCAGCTCCGGTTCAACAGGACTAGGGAACAATGAGCAGTTCTTC. Variable domain in full (rest from reference TRBV7-8 and TRBJ2-1): GAGVSQSPRYKVAKRGQDVALRCDPISGHVSLFWYQQALGQGPEFLTYFQNEAQLDKSGLPSDRFFAERPEGSVSTLKIQRTQQEDSAVYLCASSSGSTGLGNNEQFFGPGTRLTVL.

This clone has just a few counts. V and J are TRBV25-1 and TRBJ1-1; TRBD1 aligns across 12 bases. Germline V lookup: CDR1 MGHDK, CDR2 SYGVNS. With V trimmed by 4 bases and J by 7 bases, 7 bases remained unmatched. The CDR3 totals 15 residues. The CDR3 sequence: CASSGGQGARNEAFF. The CDR3 nucleotides read TGTGCCAGCAGTGGGGGACAGGGGGCGCGTAATGAAGCTTTCTTT. Filled out from reference TRBV25-1 and TRBJ1-1, the complete variable domain reads EADIYQTPRYLVIGTGKKITLECSQTMGHDKMYWYQQDPGMELHLIHYSYGVNSTEKGDLSSESTVSRIRTEHFPLTLESARPSHTSQYLCASSGGQGARNEAFFGQGTRLTVV.

The CDR3 sequence: CASSLTDRGDTQYF. Written as DNA, the CDR3 is TGTGCCAGCAGCTTAACTGACAGGGGAGATACGCAGTATTTT. The chain joins TRBV7-9 to TRBJ2-3; 8 bases match TRBD1. Per germline, CDR1 SEHNR and CDR2 FQNEAQ (reference sequence). The CDR3 runs 14 residues. The V segment lost 2 bases and the J segment 5 bases; nucleotides outside the gene matches: 3.

The V and J genes are TRBV19 and TRBJ2-2; D is unclear. The CDR3 is 15 residues long. V dropped 0 bases and J dropped 0 bases, with 5 bases sitting between them. Germline CDR1 and CDR2: LNHDA and SQIVND (reference sequence). The CDR3 is CASSIELANTGELFF. The CDR3 DNA sequence: TGTGCCAGTAGTATAGAGCTAGCGAACACCGGGGAGCTGTTTTTT.

This clone appeared a single time. The chain employs TRBV27 and TRBJ2-3; D unresolved. Germline V gives CDR1 MNHEY, CDR2 SMNVEV (reference sequence). This CDR3 comprises 14 residues. V dropped 5 bases and J dropped 0 bases, with 9 bases sitting between them. CDR3 in DNA: TGTGCCAGCAGTCCGAGCACTAGCACAGATACGCAGTATTTT. This encodes CASSPSTSTDTQYF.

In DNA form, the CDR3 reads TGCGCCAGCAGTCACCGGGACAGGCTACAAGAAGAGACCCAGTACTTC. This translates into CASSHRDRLQEETQYF. This sequence joins TRBV23-1 and TRBJ2-5, with 8 bases fitting TRBD1. TRBV23-1 is sorted into the ORF group, with uncertain function. J gave up 3 bases and V 3 bases, and 9 bases lay outside the gene matches. This CDR3 contains 16 residues.